These 24 T cell receptor beta chains originate from one sample sequenced in a study of T cell responses to AZD1222 COVID-19 vaccine. Sequenced by immunoSEQ multiplex PCR; TCRdb stores in-frame clones only, minus some. Among roughly 100,000 clones listed, about 85% were seen once. Material: peripheral blood, obtained on day 0 of AZD1222 vaccination. The receptors were gathered from an adult in good health.

The chain has TRBV19 and TRBJ1-1; the match to TRBD1 covers 7 bases. The CDR3 loop spans 16 amino acids. Germline-derived CDR1 and CDR2 are LNHDA and SQIVND (reference sequence). After removal of 5 bases from V and 0 bases from J, the junction contained 9 bases not matched to a gene. In nucleotides, the CDR3 is TGTGCCAGTAGTCCCCCCCAGGGGGGCTTGAACACTGAAGCTTTCTTT. It translates to CASSPPQGGLNTEAFF. Using reference TRBV19 and TRBJ1-1 for the parts outside the CDR3, the full variable domain is DGGITQSPKYLFRKEGQNVTLSCEQNLNHDAMYWYRQDPGQGLRLIYYSQIVNDFQKGDIAEGYSVSREKKESFPLTVTSAQKNPTAFYLCASSPPQGGLNTEAFFGQGTRLTVV.

The rearrangement uses TRBV4-1 and TRBJ2-1, with 12 bases identical to TRBD2. V was pared by 2 bases and J by 10 bases, with 6 bases of the junction left unmatched. CDR1 and CDR2 from the germline V gene are MGHRA and YSYEKL. This CDR3 has 15 amino acids. CDR3: CASSQFGLAGNEQFF. In nucleotides, the CDR3 is TGCGCCAGCAGCCAATTCGGACTAGCGGGAAACGAGCAGTTCTTC.

The V call is TRBV2, the J call TRBJ1-2; TRBD1 might be the D (6 bases). This CDR3 contains 14 residues. Trimming removed 5 bases at V and 0 bases at J, with 10 bases between. From germline, CDR1 is SNHLY and CDR2 FYNNEI. CDR3 sequence reads: CASSYQGTNYGYTF. CDR3 nucleotide sequence: TGTGCCAGCAGTTATCAGGGGACTAACTATGGCTACACCTTC.

The chain uses TRBV6-2 or TRBV6-3 and TRBJ1-5; maybe TRBD1 (6 bases). Germline V lookup: CDR1 MNHEY, CDR2 SVGEGT. V was pared by 3 bases and J by 3 bases, with 12 bases between. This CDR3 is 15 amino acids long. The DNA for the CDR3 is TGTGCCAGCAGTTATCCCGGACAGCTCAATCAGCCCCAGCATTTT. Residues: CASSYPGQLNQPQHF.

The CDR3 loop reads CAISEPGQRQDYGYTF. DNA of the CDR3: TGTGCCATCAGTGAACCGGGACAAAGACAAGACTATGGCTACACCTTC. The chain recombines TRBV10-3 with TRBJ1-2, with a weak D call TRBD1 (6 bases). Germline V gene sequence: CDR1 ENHRY, CDR2 SYGVKD. Trimming left V 3 bases short and J 3 bases short, with 17 bases between. The CDR3 sequence is 16 residues long.

V usage is TRBV11-2 and J usage is TRBJ2-5; maybe TRBD1 (6 bases). This CDR3 has 11 residues. Germline V gene sequence: CDR1 SGHAT, CDR2 FQNNGV. V lost 3 bases, J lost 10 bases, and 9 bases lay in between. The CDR3 DNA follows: TGTGCCAGCAGCTTCTCAGGGGACCAGTACTTC. Translating gives CASSFSGDQYF.

This clone was detected ten times or more. The chain combines TRBV6-4 with TRBJ1-5; maybe TRBD1 (5 bases). The CDR3 loop spans 16 amino acids. Germline V CDR1 and CDR2: MRHNA, SNTAGT. The ends were cut back, 2 bases at V and 4 bases at J, with 15 bases in the middle. CDR3 sequence reads: CASSDRGGVGNQPQHF. In DNA form, the CDR3 reads TGTGCCAGCAGTGACCGGGGGGGGGTTGGTAATCAGCCCCAGCATTTT.

This rearrangement joins TRBV3-1 (or the pseudogene TRBV3-2) to TRBJ1-2; possible D gene TRBD1, 6 bases. The CDR3 consists of 15 residues. V was clipped by 1 base and J by 8 bases, with 17 bases between them. CDR1 is LGHDT and CDR2 is YNNKEL in the germline V gene (reference sequence). The CDR3 coding sequence is TGTGCCAGCAGCCAAGTATCCGGGGGGGGCTTCGGCTACACCTTC. Translated: CASSQVSGGGFGYTF.

The chain couples TRBV28 to TRBJ1-3, with D hard to call. Trimming shortened V by 5 bases and J by 8 bases, and 16 bases separated the two germline ends. CDR3 length equals 14 residues. Germline CDR1 and CDR2: MDHEN and SYDVKM. CDR3 region: CASSQGRVRDTIYF. CDR3 coding DNA: TGTGCCAGCAGTCAAGGACGGGTTCGGGACACCATATATTTT.

The chain recombines TRBV3-1 (or the pseudogene TRBV3-2) with TRBJ2-7; 7 bases map to TRBD2. Losses at the gene ends were 4 bases for V and 6 bases for J; bases not matched to a gene: 3. This CDR3 spans 12 amino acids. Germline CDR1 reads LGHDT; CDR2 reads YNNKEL (reference sequence). CDR3 sequence reads: CASSLPGGEQYF. The CDR3 bases are TGTGCCAGCAGCCTCCCGGGGGGCGAGCAGTACTTC.

This clone has a single count. V gene TRBV28 combines with J gene TRBJ1-2, with 8 positions matching TRBD1. This CDR3 spans 16 amino acids. In germline, CDR1 is MDHEN, CDR2 SYDVKM. V shed 4 bases, J shed 1 base, and the junction held 8 bases outside the gene matches. The CDR3 DNA is TGTGCCAGCAGTTCGAATCCAGGGGGCCGTAACTATGGCTACACCTTC. This encodes CASSSNPGGRNYGYTF.

The chain carries TRBV5-5 and TRBJ2-3; possibly TRBD2 for D (5 bases). V lost 1 base and J lost 3, with 12 bases in between. CDR1 is SGHKS, CDR2 YYEKEE, per germline (reference sequence). This CDR3 region has 15 residues. The chain's CDR3 is CASSLLSSKTDTQYF. DNA for the CDR3: TGTGCCAGCAGCTTGTTGTCTAGCAAGACAGATACGCAGTATTTT.

J is TRBJ1-1 and V is TRBV6-5, with D possibly being TRBD1 (5 bases). The CDR3 is 16 residues long. The V end was cut by 1 base, the J end by 5 bases, with 17 bases between. Germline-derived CDR1 and CDR2 are MNHEY and SVGAGI. In DNA, the CDR3 is TGTGCCAGCAGTTACTTGCGGGTGGGACCGAAAACTGAAGCTTTCTTT. It codes for CASSYLRVGPKTEAFF.

J is TRBJ1-5 and V is TRBV18; D unresolved. The CDR3 covers 14 residues. In germline, CDR1 is KGHSH, CDR2 LQKENI. V was clipped by 1 base and J by 4 bases, with 8 bases between them. The CDR3, as DNA: TGTGCCAGCTCACCACAGGGTTCAAATCAGCCCCAGCATTTT. It is translated as CASSPQGSNQPQHF.

The V call is TRBV5-1, the J call TRBJ2-3, with a weak D call TRBD2 (7 bases). Per germline, CDR1 SGHRS and CDR2 YFSETQ. V lost 5 bases and J lost 3, with 19 bases in between. The CDR3 sequence is 16 residues long. The CDR3 here is CASRTRGQTFTDTQYF. For the CDR3, the DNA is TGCGCCAGCAGGACGCGGGGGCAGACCTTTACAGATACGCAGTATTTT.

V and J are TRBV6-2 or TRBV6-3 and TRBJ1-2; D is perhaps TRBD1 (6 bases). The CDR3 totals 14 residues. Trimming removed 5 bases at V and 2 bases at J, with 12 bases between. Germline loops: CDR1 MNHEY, CDR2 SVGEGT. CDR3 residues: CASSGLTGNYGYTF. CDR3 DNA: TGTGCCAGCAGTGGCCTCACAGGGAACTATGGCTACACCTTC.

The table lists this clone with a few counts. The chain is built from TRBV19 and TRBJ1-2; possible D gene TRBD1, 5 bases. The V end was cut by 6 bases, the J end by 4 bases, with 12 bases between. CDR3 length equals 13 residues. CDR1 is LNHDA and CDR2 is SQIVND in the germline V gene (reference sequence). In nucleotides, the CDR3 is TGTGCCAGTAGACAGGAGGAATCCTATGGCTACACCTTC. It translates to CASRQEESYGYTF.

CDR3 sequence (DNA): TGCGCCAGCAGCCAAGAGGGAGCCAGCAGCGAGCAGTACTTC. This codes for CASSQEGASSEQYF. This chain joins TRBV4-3 and TRBJ2-7; a possible D gene is TRBD2 (5 bases). Trimming cost V 0 bases and J 6 bases, with 12 bases left between them. CDR1 and CDR2 (germline): LGHNA, YSLEER. CDR3 length: 14 amino acids.

The chain joins TRBV6-2 or TRBV6-3 to TRBJ1-1; no clear D gene. Looked up from germline, CDR1 is MNHEY and CDR2 is SVGEGT. V was shortened by 6 bases and J by 4 bases, with 12 bases between the two germline ends. The CDR3 sequence is 13 residues long. As DNA, the CDR3 is TGTGCCAGCAGCTCGGGGAGATCCACTGAAGCTTTCTTT. Translation gives CASSSGRSTEAFF.

V is TRBV3-1 (or the pseudogene TRBV3-2) and J is TRBJ2-1; D might be TRBD1 (6 bases). This CDR3 region has 14 residues. V was cut by 1 base and J by 4 bases, with 8 bases left in between. The germline CDR1 and CDR2 sequences are LGHDT and YNNKEL (reference sequence). In DNA form, the CDR3 reads TGTGCCAGCAGCCAAGCGACAGGTTACAATGAGCAGTTCTTC. Translation gives CASSQATGYNEQFF.

V and J are TRBV2 and TRBJ2-2; D is perhaps TRBD1 or TRBD2 (5 bases each). V was pared by 6 bases and J by 5 bases, with 13 bases between. This CDR3 comprises 14 residues. Germline CDR1 SNHLY, CDR2 FYNNEI. For the CDR3, the DNA is TGTGCCAGCAGCCCGTGGGACCGAACCGGGGAGCTGTTTTTT. It encodes CASSPWDRTGELFF.

The V call is TRBV5-1, the J call TRBJ1-1; no clear D. CDR3 size: 15 residues. In germline, CDR1 is SGHRS, CDR2 YFSETQ. V lost 3 bases and J lost 6, with 18 bases in between. DNA of the CDR3: TGCGCCAGCAGCTGGGTTGGGGTTTTGGAATCTGAAGCTTTCTTT. It yields the protein CASSWVGVLESEAFF.

This rearrangement joins TRBV27 to TRBJ2-3; TRBD2 matches at 12 bases. CDR1 and CDR2 (germline): MNHEY, SMNVEV (reference sequence). The ends lost 4 bases at V and 4 bases at J; junction bases unmatched: 9. The CDR3 is made up of 17 amino acids. The CDR3 DNA sequence: TGTGCCAGCAGTTCAGGACTAGCGGGACGCAGGGCAGATACGCAGTATTTT. Translating gives CASSSGLAGRRADTQYF.

The rearrangement links TRBV28 to TRBJ1-3; D call uncertain. Looked up from germline, CDR1 is MDHEN and CDR2 is SYDVKM. The CDR3 sequence is 14 residues long. V lost 5 bases to trimming and J lost 5 bases, with 13 bases between them. CDR3 amino acids: CASSLPGGRNTIYF. CDR3 coding DNA: TGTGCCAGCAGTCTACCGGGAGGGAGAAACACCATATATTTT. Variable domain in full (rest from reference TRBV28 and TRBJ1-3): DVKVTQSSRYLVKRTGEKVFLECVQDMDHENMFWYRQDPGLGLRLIYFSYDVKMKEKGDIPEGYSVSREKKERFSLILESASTNQTSMYLCASSLPGGRNTIYFGEGSWLTVV.